This TCR beta chain came from a study of cytomegalovirus exposure and HLA in healthy donors. Study-wide context: Of some 360 genotyped donors, more than 75% clustered with self-reported Caucasian donors.

In regard to this clone: Its antigen is not identified.

Study results and caveats: Listed as cytomegalovirus-associated were more than 150 TCR beta chains. Analyzed later, most CMV-associated TCR beta chains appeared HLA-restricted.

Researchers ran the PCR with 60 Vbeta and 13 Jbeta primers. Generated by immunoSEQ multiplex PCR, the TCRdb table keeps only in-frame clones and is missing some. The table shows 100,000 or so clones, with about 75% occurring only once. Germline CDR1 SNHLY, CDR2 FYNNEI. The CDR3 contains 15 residues. V shed 2 bases, J shed 4 bases, and the junction held 5 bases outside the gene matches. This TCR came from a woman aged 40 to 50 in good health and CMV-seropositive. The sequenced sample consisted of PBMCs. The chain carries TRBV2 and TRBJ1-3; 7 bases are a match to TRBD1. The CDR3 DNA sequence: TGTGCCAGCAGTGAACGGACAGGCACCGGAAACACCATATATTTT. It translates to CASSERTGTGNTIYF. The whole variable domain, remainder taken from reference TRBV2 and TRBJ1-3, is EPEVTQTPSHQVTQMGQEVILRCVPISNHLYFYWYRQILGQKVEFLVSFYNNEISEKSEIFDDQFSVERPDGSNFTLKIRSTKLEDSAMYFCASSERTGTGNTIYFGEGSWLTVV.